This T cell receptor beta chain originates from a study of T cells after posttransplantation cyclophosphamide. The study's findings and limits: Donor-recipient repertoire similarity was low at 1-2 months, rising over year one. TRB overlap between skin or GI tissue T cells and blood was limited.

V was pared by 5 bases and J by 1 base, with 11 bases between. Germline-derived CDR1 and CDR2 are WSHSY and SAAADI. CDR3 length equals 14 residues. About this clone: What it recognizes is unknown.

Methotrexate plus calcineurin inhibitor accompanied controls' myeloablative marrow transplants; sampling was 1 year later. The method was immunoSEQ multiplex PCR; TCRdb's version includes in-frame clones alone and lacks a portion of them. The data hold tens of thousands of clones, with approximately 88% observed a single time. The sample in question was PBMCs, obtained after an allogeneic stem cell transplant with a calcineurin inhibitor and methotrexate. This TCR was sampled from a female patient aged 50-60 years who received an allogeneic stem cell transplant from an unrelated donor, was CMV-positive, and had chronic GVHD only. Some T cells may be provided by the graft donor. The chain uses TRBV10-2 and TRBJ2-5; no reliable D call. The CDR3 region is CASSTVGSQETQYF. As DNA, the CDR3 is TGCGCCAGCAGTACCGTGGGCAGCCAAGAGACCCAGTACTTC.